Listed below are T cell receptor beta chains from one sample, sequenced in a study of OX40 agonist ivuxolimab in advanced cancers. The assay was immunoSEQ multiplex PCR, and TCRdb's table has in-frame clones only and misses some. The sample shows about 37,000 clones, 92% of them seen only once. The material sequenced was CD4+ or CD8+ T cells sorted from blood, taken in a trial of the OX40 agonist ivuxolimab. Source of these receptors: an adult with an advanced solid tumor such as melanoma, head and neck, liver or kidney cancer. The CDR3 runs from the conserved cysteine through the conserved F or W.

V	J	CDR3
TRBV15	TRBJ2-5	CATSFISGSSTETQYF
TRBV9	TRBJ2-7	CASSATGFEQYF
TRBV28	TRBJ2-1	CASSLWGQGSYNEQFF
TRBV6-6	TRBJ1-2	CASSYPPDSPDGYTF
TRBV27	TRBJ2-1	CASSLVSRNEQFF
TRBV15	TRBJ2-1	CATSRGGEYNEQFF
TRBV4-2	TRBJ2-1	CASSQAPRGDYNEQFF
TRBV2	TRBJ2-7	CASSWTGGNEQYF
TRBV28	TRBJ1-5	CASRGSGERSNQPQHF
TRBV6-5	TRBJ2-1	CASSYYRAIPHNEQFF
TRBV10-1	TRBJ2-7	CASSEGTGIVEQYF
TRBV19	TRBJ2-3	CASSSRERGETDTQYF
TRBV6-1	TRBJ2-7	CASQGQLISYEQYF
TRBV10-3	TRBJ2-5	CAISERISSRRGQETQYF
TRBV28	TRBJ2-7	CASSLQGYLTYEQYF
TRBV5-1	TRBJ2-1	CASSFDYNEQFF
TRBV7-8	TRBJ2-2	CASSFFIGIYTGELFF
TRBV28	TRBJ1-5	CASSFKTAGSQPQHF